These 31 T cell receptor beta chains were all obtained from the same sample, sequenced in a study of T-cell reconstitution after alpha-beta-depleted transplantation in children (dated by TCRdb to between 2015 and 2016). According to the study, the label for this sample's treatment or condition signals: allogeneic hematopoietic cell transplantation with graft depleted of TCRalphabeta T cells and CD19 B cells. The library came from PCR. The instrument was an Illumina HiSeq 2500. To normalize quantification of the TCRbeta repertoire, the TCR libraries were built with molecular barcoding that relied on unique molecular identifiers. Through fastp at Q25 and MiXCR, TCRdb rebuilt clones from the public reads, retaining in-frame beta chains. Merged by CDR3 protein, the rows form single entries marked with the most common genes and DNA. A total of roughly 200,000 distinct CDR3 sequences appear in this sample, approximately 11% of them only once. Together, the top ten hold 28% of the sample.

The sequenced sample was PBMCs, obtained before TCRalphabeta/CD19-depleted stem cell transplant. The receptors stem from a child under two years old with acute myeloid leukemia, due to receive a stem cell transplant.

This clonotype showed up many times. CDR3 DNA sequence: TGTGCCAGCAGTGAGAGCTCCTACAATGAGCAGTTCTTC. Protein sequence: CASSESSYNEQFF. This chain connects TRBV28 to TRBJ2-1; D gene uncertain. The CDR3 loop spans 13 amino acids. The V gene's germline CDR1 is MDHEN and CDR2 SYDVKM. V dropped 5 bases and J dropped 0 bases, with 5 bases sitting between them. Looking up the rest from reference TRBV28 and TRBJ2-1 gives the full variable domain: DVKVTQSSRYLVKRTGEKVFLECVQDMDHENMFWYRQDPGLGLRLIYFSYDVKMKEKGDIPEGYSVSREKKERFSLILESASTNQTSMYLCASSESSYNEQFFGPGTRLTVL.

In this sample, this clonotype turned up a few times. The chain is built from TRBV7-9 and TRBJ2-7; maybe TRBD2 (6 bases). CDR3 length: 14 amino acids. V was cut by 2 bases and J by 0 bases, with 8 bases left in between. In germline, CDR1 is SEHNR, CDR2 FQNEAQ (reference sequence). The CDR3 nucleotides read TGTGCCAGCAGCTTATGGGAGGTCTCCTACGAGCAGTACTTC. Translating gives CASSLWEVSYEQYF.

This clonotype was observed a few times. The chain has TRBV18 and TRBJ2-5; D remains ambiguous. CDR3 size: 15 residues. Germline V gives CDR1 KGHSH, CDR2 LQKENI. V was pared by 3 bases and J by 4 bases, with 15 bases between. The CDR3 reads CASSPWTARVETQYF. In DNA form, the CDR3 reads TGTGCCAGCTCACCTTGGACGGCCCGGGTAGAGACCCAGTACTTC.

This clonotype has at least ten counts. This chain connects TRBV12-3 or TRBV12-4 to TRBJ1-1, with 7 bases matching TRBD1. The ends lost 8 bases at V and 5 bases at J; junction bases unmatched: 5. CDR3 length equals 12 residues. The CDR3 DNA follows: TGTGCCAGCGGATTACAGGGGACTGAAGCTTTCTTT. Its protein product is CASGLQGTEAFF.

This clonotype was observed many times. The CDR3 reads CASSAGGYSNQPQHF. The CDR3 DNA follows: TGTGCCAGCAGCGCCGGGGGGTATAGCAATCAGCCCCAGCATTTT. V gene TRBV7-2 combines with J gene TRBJ1-5; tentative D call: TRBD1 (5 bases). The CDR3 is 15 residues long. Germline CDR1 reads SGHTA; CDR2 reads FQGNSA. With 5 bases removed from V and 0 bases from J, the gap between germline ends came to 11 bases.

This clonotype appeared many times. The rearrangement uses TRBV7-2 and TRBJ2-5; no definite D call. Per germline, CDR1 SGHTA and CDR2 FQGNSA. Trimming took off 1 base at V and 5 bases at J, with 11 bases between the two ends. The CDR3 spans 14 residues. CDR3 coding DNA: TGTGCCAGCAGCTTAGGATCCAATCGGGAGACCCAGTACTTC. It specifies CASSLGSNRETQYF.

This clonotype has just a few counts. The rearrangement links TRBV29-1 to TRBJ2-7; the match to TRBD1 covers 7 bases. CDR3 length equals 12 residues. Germline lookup yields CDR1 SQVTM and CDR2 ANQGSEA. The trim removed 7 bases at V and 4 bases at J, leaving 7 bases unmatched. The CDR3: CSAGDREYEQYF. In nucleotides, the CDR3 is TGCAGCGCTGGCGACAGGGAATACGAGCAGTACTTC.

In its sample, this clonotype was seen many times. The V gene is TRBV5-1, the J gene TRBJ2-1, with 11 bases that match TRBD2. This CDR3 has 17 amino acids. Germline CDR1 reads SGHRS; CDR2 reads YFSETQ. Trimming cost V 0 bases and J 4 bases; bases outside gene matches: 6. As DNA, the CDR3 is TGCGCCAGCAGCTTGGGACTAGCGGGATGGGCATACAATGAGCAGTTCTTC. It is translated as CASSLGLAGWAYNEQFF. Looking up the rest from reference TRBV5-1 and TRBJ2-1 gives the full variable domain: KAGVTQTPRYLIKTRGQQVTLSCSPISGHRSVSWYQQTPGQGLQFLFEYFSETQRNKGNFPGRFSGRQFSNSRSEMNVSTLELGDSALYLCASSLGLAGWAYNEQFFGPGTRLTVL.

There are a few counts of this clonotype. This chain uses TRBV20-1 with TRBJ1-1; a weak D match, TRBD1 (6 bases). Between the trimmed V and J ends, which lost 8 bases and 6 bases, there was a span of 19 bases. The germline V gene encodes CDR1 DFQATT and CDR2 SNEGSKA (reference sequence). The CDR3 is 13 residues long. The CDR3 nucleotides read TGCAGTACATTGGGGGCTGGAGGCGCTGAAGCTTTCTTT. The encoded protein is CSTLGAGGAEAFF.

This clonotype has a count of ten or more. This chain links TRBV5-1 with TRBJ1-1, with TRBD1 as a possible D gene (6 bases). The germline V gene encodes CDR1 SGHRS and CDR2 YFSETQ. This CDR3 is 15 amino acids long. The V end lost 0 bases, the J end lost 7 bases, and 16 bases lay between the germline ends. The CDR3 nucleotides read TGCGCCAGCAGCTTGGCAGGGGAGGTGGGACGTGAAGCTTTCTTT. It is translated as CASSLAGEVGREAFF.

Many counts were recorded for this clonotype. The gene calls are TRBV20-1 and TRBJ2-1; D is undetermined. Germline V gene lookup returns CDR1 DFQATT and CDR2 SNEGSKA (reference sequence). V was cut by 5 bases and J by 6 bases, with 8 bases left in between. CDR3 length: 11 residues. As DNA, the CDR3 is TGCAGTGCTGAAAGAGGCAATGAGCAGTTCTTC. Its translation is CSAERGNEQFF.

This clonotype appeared many times. The J gene is TRBJ2-1, the V gene TRBV7-9; TRBD1 aligns across 9 bases. V lost 1 base to trimming and J lost 9 bases; unmatched junction nucleotides: 1. Germline V gene lookup returns CDR1 SEHNR and CDR2 FQNEAQ (reference sequence). The CDR3 has 13 amino acids. The CDR3 DNA is TGTGCCAGCAGCTTAGTGGACAGGGGTGAGCAGTTCTTC. This codes for CASSLVDRGEQFF.

This clonotype has ten or more counts. The rearrangement uses TRBV20-1 and TRBJ2-7; 9 bases map to TRBD1. Per the germline V gene, CDR1 is DFQATT and CDR2 is SNEGSKA (reference sequence). The CDR3 runs to 16 residues. J was trimmed by 0 bases and V by 0 bases; bases with no gene match: 6. CDR3 bases: TGCAGTGCTAGAGATGGGACAGGGCCATTCTCCTACGAGCAGTACTTC. Translated, it gives CSARDGTGPFSYEQYF.

In this sample, this clonotype turned up many times. The V gene is TRBV20-1, the J gene TRBJ2-4; D is perhaps TRBD2 (7 bases). CDR3 length: 12 residues. The germline V and J ends were trimmed by 6 bases and 6 bases, with 12 bases remaining between them. CDR1 is DFQATT, CDR2 SNEGSKA, per germline (reference sequence). The CDR3 reads CSATRGANIQYF. In nucleotides, the CDR3 is TGCAGTGCCACCCGGGGGGCAAACATTCAGTACTTC.

This clonotype was detected ten times or more. The chain joins TRBV6-5 to TRBJ1-4; D is uncertain. The CDR3 is made up of 13 amino acids. Germline CDR1 is MNHEY and CDR2 is SVGAGI. V dropped 2 bases and J dropped 8 bases, with 9 bases sitting between them. The CDR3 coding sequence is TGTGCCAGCAGTTACGTGCTGGGAGAAAAACTGTTTTTT. Protein: CASSYVLGEKLFF.

In its sample, this clonotype was seen many times. V is TRBV5-1 and J is TRBJ2-1; 15 bases align to TRBD2. CDR3 size: 14 residues. Looked up from germline, CDR1 is SGHRS and CDR2 is YFSETQ. Trimming took 6 bases from V and 8 from J; bases not matched to a gene: 3. This CDR3 reads CASIGTSGRHEQFF. CDR3 DNA: TGCGCCAGCATAGGGACTAGCGGGAGGCATGAGCAGTTCTTC.

This clonotype was found many times. CDR3 residues: CASSPSSGVGQPQHF. In DNA form, the CDR3 reads TGTGCCAGCTCACCCTCATCGGGGGTAGGTCAGCCCCAGCATTTT. The J gene is TRBJ1-5, the V gene TRBV18, with D possibly being TRBD1 (5 bases). V gave up 3 bases and J gave up 6 bases, with 15 bases separating them. There are 15 residues in the CDR3. CDR1 and CDR2 (germline): KGHSH, LQKENI.

This sequence joins TRBV27 and TRBJ2-1; 8 bases map to TRBD1. Germline values: CDR1 MNHEY, CDR2 SMNVEV (reference sequence). J lost 2 bases, V lost 3 bases, and 6 bases had no gene match. The CDR3 spans 16 residues. The CDR3 sequence is CASSFVSGGAYNEQFF. For the CDR3, the DNA is TGTGCCAGCAGTTTTGTCTCAGGGGGCGCCTACAATGAGCAGTTCTTC.

This clonotype was detected many times. The rearrangement links TRBV20-1 to TRBJ2-7; TRBD2 aligns across 14 bases. The ends lost 0 bases at V and 4 bases at J; junction bases unmatched: 5. The CDR3 runs to 16 residues. CDR1 is DFQATT, CDR2 SNEGSKA, per germline (reference sequence). The CDR3 sequence is CSARDSGLAGGYEQYF. The DNA for the CDR3 is TGCAGTGCTAGAGATTCAGGACTAGCGGGGGGATACGAGCAGTACTTC.

In this sample, this clonotype turned up many times. This chain uses TRBV29-1 with TRBJ2-4; D is undetermined. V was pared by 0 bases and J by 0 bases, with 12 bases between. Germline CDR1 SQVTM, CDR2 ANQGSEA. CDR3 length: 16 residues. CDR3 DNA sequence: TGCAGCGTTGAAGATGTCGGCAGTCTAGCCAAAAACATTCAGTACTTC. Protein sequence: CSVEDVGSLAKNIQYF.

This chain connects TRBV6-1 to TRBJ2-7; TRBD1 is a possible D gene (6 bases). Deletions cut 6 bases from V and 2 bases from J, with 14 bases between. In germline, CDR1 is MNHNS, CDR2 SASEGT. The CDR3 runs to 14 residues. The DNA of the CDR3 is TGTGCCAGCAGCGATGTGGGGGCGACCTACGAGCAGTACTTC. This gives the protein CASSDVGATYEQYF.

This clonotype was counted at least ten times. The rearrangement links TRBV28 to TRBJ2-7, with 9 bases identical to TRBD2. V gave up 5 bases and J gave up 2 bases; unmatched junction bases: 4. CDR3 length: 14 residues. Per the germline V gene, CDR1 is MDHEN and CDR2 is SYDVKM. This chain's CDR3 is CASSDSGGTYEQYF. The CDR3 DNA is TGTGCCAGCAGTGATAGCGGGGGAACCTACGAGCAGTACTTC.

In this sample, this clonotype turned up many times. The chain combines TRBV7-8 with TRBJ2-1, with D uncertain. The V end was cut by 5 bases, the J end by 5 bases, with 16 bases between. This CDR3 has 15 amino acids. Germline V lookup: CDR1 SGHVS, CDR2 FQNEAQ. CDR3 residues: CASSTRRWPDNEQFF. For the CDR3, the DNA is TGTGCCAGCAGCACGCGCAGATGGCCCGACAATGAGCAGTTCTTC.

This clonotype was counted ten times or more. The J gene is TRBJ2-5, the V gene TRBV11-1; 8 bases map to TRBD2. Germline values: CDR1 SGHAT, CDR2 FQDESV (reference sequence). CDR3 length: 14 amino acids. V lost 5 bases and J lost 1; bases outside the gene matches: 3. CDR3 residues: CASSGTRAQETQYF. The CDR3 DNA reads as TGTGCCAGCAGCGGGACTAGGGCCCAAGAGACCCAGTACTTC.

This clonotype was recorded at least ten times. The chain combines TRBV9 with TRBJ2-7; D is possibly TRBD1 (7 bases). V lost 2 bases and J lost 6, with 12 bases in between. Germline V CDR1 and CDR2: SGDLS, YYNGEE. The CDR3 is 13 residues long. The CDR3 loop is CASSVQGGSEQYF. For the CDR3, the DNA is TGTGCCAGCAGCGTCCAGGGGGGCTCCGAGCAGTACTTC.

The CDR3 region is CASSLEGRGTTGELFF. In nucleotides, the CDR3 is TGTGCCAGCAGTTTAGAGGGCAGGGGCACCACCGGGGAGCTGTTTTTT. The chain carries TRBV12-3 or TRBV12-4 and TRBJ2-2; D possibly corresponds to TRBD1 (6 bases). Trimming removed 1 base from V and 4 bases from J, with 13 bases in between. CDR3 length: 16 amino acids.

There are many counts of this clonotype. This chain connects TRBV12-3 or TRBV12-4 to TRBJ2-5; D not resolved. The CDR3 has 13 amino acids. V was pared by 3 bases and J by 5 bases, with 10 bases between. CDR3 coding DNA: TGTGCCAGCAGTTTTTATTTCGATGAGACCCAGTACTTC. Amino acids: CASSFYFDETQYF.

This clonotype has ten or more counts. The V and J genes are TRBV11-3 and TRBJ2-5, with 7 bases matching TRBD2. Germline V gene sequence: CDR1 SGHNT, CDR2 YENEEA. The CDR3 spans 13 residues. The J segment lost 4 bases and the V segment lost 5 bases, leaving 4 bases of the junction unmatched. DNA for the CDR3: TGTGCCAGCAGCCGCGGGGGTAGAGAGACCCAGTACTTC. Protein sequence: CASSRGGRETQYF.

This clonotype was observed many times. This chain joins TRBV20-1 and TRBJ2-5, with TRBD2 identical over 15 bases. After removal of 3 bases from V and 5 bases from J, the junction contained 4 bases not matched to a gene. The CDR3 covers 15 residues. Germline lookup yields CDR1 DFQATT and CDR2 SNEGSKA (reference sequence). CDR3 DNA: TGCAGTGCTAGCCCCGGACTAGCGGGAGGGGAGACCCAGTACTTC. Translating gives CSASPGLAGGETQYF.

This clonotype showed up just a few times. The chain couples TRBV28 to TRBJ2-7; D gene ambiguous. This CDR3 is built from 12 residues. Germline CDR1 MDHEN, CDR2 SYDVKM. V was cut by 4 bases and J by 2 bases, with 6 bases left in between. CDR3 sequence (DNA): TGTGCCAGCAGTTATGCGCCCTACGAGCAGTACTTC. This gives the protein CASSYAPYEQYF. Based on the CDR3 plus reference TRBV28 and TRBJ2-7, the full variable domain is DVKVTQSSRYLVKRTGEKVFLECVQDMDHENMFWYRQDPGLGLRLIYFSYDVKMKEKGDIPEGYSVSREKKERFSLILESASTNQTSMYLCASSYAPYEQYFGPGTRLTVT.

This clonotype was picked up many times. V is TRBV9 and J is TRBJ2-1, with D perhaps being TRBD1 or TRBD2 (5 bases each). The CDR3 loop spans 14 amino acids. Germline CDR1 and CDR2: SGDLS and YYNGEE. The germline V and J ends were trimmed by 0 bases and 4 bases, with 8 bases remaining between them. Here the CDR3 DNA reads TGTGCCAGCAGCGTAGCGGGGCAGTACAATGAGCAGTTCTTC. Translated, it gives CASSVAGQYNEQFF.